This T cell receptor beta chain was observed in a study of control samples from healthy donors and cancer patients. This clone was found once. From germline, CDR1 is SEHNR and CDR2 FQNEAQ (reference sequence). V lost 5 bases and J 6 bases, leaving 16 bases between the germline ends. The CDR3 loop spans 14 amino acids. Produced via immunoSEQ multiplex PCR; TCRdb's table is partial and in-frame only. The table has 100,000 to 150,000 clones, 92% seen once. The chain uses TRBV7-9 and TRBJ1-1; maybe TRBD1 (5 bases). The source is a woman in her fifties or sixties in good health. Sequenced: blood. The CDR3 reads CASSPSLGGAEAFF. As DNA, the CDR3 is TGTGCCAGCAGCCCGTCGTTGGGGGGGGCTGAAGCTTTCTTT.